These 26 T cell receptor beta chains originate from one sample sequenced in a study of cytomegalovirus exposure and HLA in healthy donors. Primers for the PCR totalled 60 Vbeta and 13 Jbeta. Profiling relied on immunoSEQ multiplex PCR, and the TCRdb table lists in-frame clones only, not all of them. Of about 93,000 clones detected, around 73% appear once; the ten largest clones hold less than 3.5%. The sample was PBMCs. These receptors were collected from a woman aged 40 to 50 in good health and CMV-seronegative.

The genes are TRBV5-4 and TRBJ2-3, with TRBD1 as a possible D gene (5 bases). Germline CDR1 reads SGHNT; CDR2 reads YYREEE (reference sequence). V lost 4 bases and J lost 4, with 13 bases in between. This CDR3 comprises 14 residues. In DNA, the CDR3 is TGTGCCAGCAGCGAGGCCTGGGGCGCAGATACGCAGTATTTT. Translation gives CASSEAWGADTQYF.

The J gene is TRBJ1-5, the V gene TRBV7-9; TRBD1 is a possible D gene (6 bases). V gave up 1 base and J gave up 6 bases, with 10 bases separating them. The CDR3 contains 14 residues. Germline V lookup: CDR1 SEHNR, CDR2 FQNEAQ (reference sequence). CDR3 residues: CASSLGQVPQPQHF. Written as DNA, the CDR3 is TGTGCCAGCAGCTTAGGACAGGTACCTCAGCCCCAGCATTTT.

The chain combines TRBV7-6 with TRBJ2-2; tentatively, D is TRBD2 (6 bases). The CDR3 is 16 amino acids. The V end lost 4 bases, the J end lost 4 bases, and 16 bases lay between the germline ends. Germline values: CDR1 SGHVS, CDR2 FNYEAQ. CDR3 sequence (DNA): TGTGCCAGCAGCTCACTACGGGACTCGGGCACCGGGGAGCTGTTTTTT. Its translation is CASSSLRDSGTGELFF.

This chain links TRBV4-1 with TRBJ2-1, with D perhaps matching TRBD2 (6 bases). Between the trimmed V and J ends, which lost 2 bases and 6 bases, there was a span of 17 bases. The germline V gene has CDR1 MGHRA and CDR2 YSYEKL. The CDR3 has 16 amino acids. DNA of the CDR3: TGCGCCAGCAGCCAACCGCGGGAAAGTCAAAGCAATGAGCAGTTCTTC. It encodes CASSQPRESQSNEQFF.

This chain uses TRBV15 with TRBJ2-2, with D perhaps TRBD1 (6 bases). This CDR3 has 16 residues. The germline CDR1 and CDR2 sequences are LNHNV and YYDKDF (reference sequence). Between the trimmed V and J ends, which lost 1 base and 2 bases, there was a span of 11 bases. CDR3 protein: CATSRATGINTGELFF. The CDR3 DNA reads as TGTGCCACCAGCAGAGCAACAGGGATAAACACCGGGGAGCTGTTTTTT.

This chain connects TRBV19 to TRBJ2-1, with D tentatively TRBD2 (6 bases). Trimming removed 4 bases at V and 7 bases at J, with 17 bases between. Germline V CDR1 and CDR2: LNHDA, SQIVND (reference sequence). CDR3 length: 15 amino acids. Written as DNA, the CDR3 is TGTGCCAGTAGTAGTCCTAGCGTGCTGCGGAATGAGCAGTTCTTC. It encodes CASSSPSVLRNEQFF.

In DNA form, the CDR3 reads TGTGCCAGCAGCTTAGGAGAAATCTCCTACAATGAGCAGTTCTTC. It encodes CASSLGEISYNEQFF. The J gene is TRBJ2-1, the V gene TRBV7-2; D ambiguous. Germline loops: CDR1 SGHTA, CDR2 FQGNSA. Trimming removed 1 base at V and 0 bases at J, with 7 bases between. The CDR3 is 15 residues long.

The genes are TRBV29-1 and TRBJ2-1, with TRBD2 identical over 13 bases. This CDR3 is built from 13 residues. Trimming removed 7 bases from V and 9 bases from J; junction bases left unmatched: 6. Looked up from germline, CDR1 is SQVTM and CDR2 is ANQGSEA. This CDR3 is CSATSGRGGEQFF. The CDR3, as DNA: TGCAGCGCCACTAGCGGGAGGGGCGGTGAGCAGTTCTTC.

The chain uses TRBV11-3 and TRBJ2-5; D is perhaps TRBD1 (5 bases). The CDR3 sequence is 12 residues long. Trimming stripped 5 bases from V and 13 bases from J, with 17 bases between. Per the germline V gene, CDR1 is SGHNT and CDR2 is YENEEA. In DNA, the CDR3 is TGTGCCAGCAGCCGATCTACAGGCGTCCTGTACTTC. Its protein product is CASSRSTGVLYF.

This rearrangement joins TRBV27 to TRBJ2-1; possible D gene TRBD2, 6 bases. The length of the CDR3 is 10 residues. The germline CDR1 and CDR2 sequences are MNHEY and SMNVEV (reference sequence). V lost 2 bases and J lost 16, with 9 bases in between. CDR3 nucleotide sequence: TGTGCCAGCAGTTTAGGCGGGGCTTTCTTC. As protein: CASSLGGAFF.

This chain joins TRBV7-2 and TRBJ2-7; 10 positions agree with TRBD2. In germline, CDR1 is SGHTA, CDR2 FQGNSA. The ends lost 4 bases at V and 4 bases at J; junction bases unmatched: 7. The CDR3 contains 15 residues. CDR3 amino acids: CASSSRAGGPYEQYF. The CDR3 nucleotides read TGTGCCAGCAGCTCAAGAGCGGGAGGGCCGTACGAGCAGTACTTC.

This chain links TRBV29-1 with TRBJ1-2; 9 nucleotides line up with TRBD1. Trimming at V came to 5 bases and at J to 8 bases, leaving 3 bases not matched to a gene. Germline V lookup: CDR1 SQVTM, CDR2 ANQGSEA. The CDR3 has 11 residues. The CDR3: CSVWTGEGYTF. DNA for the CDR3: TGCAGCGTTTGGACAGGGGAAGGCTACACCTTC.

The chain uses TRBV27 and TRBJ2-7; 12 positions agree with TRBD2. CDR3 length equals 14 residues. Germline CDR1 MNHEY, CDR2 SMNVEV (reference sequence). J gave up 6 bases and V 6 bases, and 6 bases lay outside the gene matches. The CDR3 nucleotides read TGTGCCAGCAGGCGACTAGCGGGAGTAAGCGAGCAGTACTTC. Its translation: CASRRLAGVSEQYF.

J is TRBJ2-7 and V is TRBV15, with TRBD2 matching 12 bases. With 1 base clipped from V and 5 bases from J, the junction kept 0 bases outside the gene matches. CDR1 LNHNV and CDR2 YYDKDF come from the germline V gene (reference sequence). The CDR3 has 14 amino acids. The DNA of the CDR3 is TGTGCCACCAGCAGAGGACTAGCGGGAGACGAGCAGTACTTC. Protein sequence: CATSRGLAGDEQYF.

This clone turned up a few times. V and J are TRBV11-2 and TRBJ1-1, with 7 bases identical to TRBD1. Germline assignment: CDR1 SGHAT and CDR2 FQNNGV. This CDR3 has 15 amino acids. V lost 0 bases to trimming and J lost 10 bases; unmatched junction nucleotides: 11. The CDR3 reads CASSLDRTGPSTAFF. The CDR3 DNA sequence: TGTGCCAGCAGCTTAGATAGGACAGGTCCCTCTACAGCTTTCTTT. Using reference TRBV11-2 and TRBJ1-1 for the parts outside the CDR3, the full variable domain is EAGVAQSPRYKIIEKRQSVAFWCNPISGHATLYWYQQILGQGPKLLIQFQNNGVVDDSQLPKDRFSAERLKGVDSTLKIQPAKLEDSAVYLCASSLDRTGPSTAFFGQGTRLTVV.

CDR3 in amino acids: CASSIRDRGPIRETQYF. DNA for the CDR3: TGTGCCAGCAGCATCCGGGACAGGGGGCCAATTAGGGAGACCCAGTACTTC. The chain couples TRBV7-2 to TRBJ2-5, with 12 nucleotides matching TRBD1. In germline, CDR1 is SGHTA, CDR2 FQGNSA. J gave up 5 bases and V 5 bases, and 12 bases lay outside the gene matches. This CDR3 contains 17 residues.

The chain links TRBV5-6 to TRBJ2-1; no reliable D call. Trimming shortened V by 3 bases and J by 7 bases, and 14 bases separated the two germline ends. The CDR3 length is 14 residues. Germline CDR1 reads SGHDT; CDR2 reads YYEEEE. The CDR3: CASSSALKRNEQFF. CDR3 nucleotides: TGTGCCAGCAGCTCGGCCCTAAAGAGGAATGAGCAGTTCTTC.

The genes are TRBV19 and TRBJ1-1, with 7 bases fitting TRBD1. Germline V lookup: CDR1 LNHDA, CDR2 SQIVND (reference sequence). This CDR3 comprises 15 residues. V was pared by 3 bases and J by 2 bases, with 6 bases of the junction left unmatched. The CDR3 DNA reads TGTGCCAGTAGTATCCCCTGGGACAGAAACACTGAAGCTTTCTTT. Residues: CASSIPWDRNTEAFF.

This chain joins TRBV7-2 and TRBJ1-5, with 8 positions matching TRBD1. J lost 5 bases, V lost 5 bases, and 11 bases had no gene match. The CDR3 is 16 residues long. CDR1 is SGHTA and CDR2 is FQGNSA in the germline V gene. CDR3 in amino acids: CASSPTGTGAHQPQHF. CDR3 bases: TGTGCCAGCAGCCCAACCGGGACAGGAGCGCATCAGCCCCAGCATTTT.

Only one count was recorded for this clone. This chain uses TRBV7-3 with TRBJ1-2, with 9 bases lining up with TRBD1. This CDR3 contains 14 residues. V shed 5 bases, J shed 8 bases, and the junction held 9 bases outside the gene matches. Germline V gives CDR1 SGHTA, CDR2 FQGTGA. In DNA, the CDR3 is TGTGCCAGCAGCCCTGACAGGGGGAATGAGGGCTACACCTTC. Its translation: CASSPDRGNEGYTF.

The CDR3 is CASTTPGIAEKLFF. The CDR3, as DNA: TGTGCCAGCACCACCCCGGGAATTGCTGAAAAACTGTTTTTT. The rearrangement links TRBV28 to TRBJ1-4; the D is unclear. The CDR3 covers 14 residues. Trimming pared 7 bases from V and 7 bases from J, leaving 16 bases between. Germline values: CDR1 MDHEN, CDR2 SYDVKM.

The rearrangement uses TRBV7-2 and TRBJ2-1; 8 nucleotides line up with TRBD1. This CDR3 comprises 15 residues. Trimming removed 5 bases from V and 1 base from J; junction bases left unmatched: 4. The germline V gene has CDR1 SGHTA and CDR2 FQGNSA. The CDR3 protein is CASSRDRGSYNEQFF. The CDR3 bases are TGTGCCAGCAGCAGAGACAGGGGTTCCTACAATGAGCAGTTCTTC.

CDR3 coding DNA: TGTGCCAGCAGCGCCTCGTGGGGACTAAGCGGTGAGCAGTTCTTC. It specifies CASSASWGLSGEQFF. V is TRBV5-4 and J is TRBJ2-1, with 7 bases lining up with TRBD2. With 4 bases clipped from V and 9 bases from J, the junction kept 13 bases outside the gene matches. CDR1 is SGHNT, CDR2 YYREEE, per germline (reference sequence). CDR3 length: 15 residues.

The chain couples TRBV6-1 to TRBJ1-1; D is unclear. V was pared by 0 bases and J by 1 base, with 6 bases between. The CDR3 loop spans 14 amino acids. The V gene's germline CDR1 is MNHNS and CDR2 SASEGT. CDR3 in amino acids: CASSEALANTEAFF. CDR3 DNA sequence: TGTGCCAGCAGTGAAGCACTAGCGAACACTGAAGCTTTCTTT.

About this clone itself: A read error is likely, as this CDR3 ends without the conserved phenylalanine or tryptophan. J is TRBJ1-5 and V is TRBV2; TRBD1 matches 8 bases. The CDR3 totals 15 residues. With V trimmed by 0 bases and J by 4 bases, 2 bases remained unmatched. Looked up from germline, CDR1 is SNHLY and CDR2 is FYNNEI. CDR3 sequence reads: CASSEARTGNQPQHV. The CDR3 bases are TGTGCCAGCAGTGAAGCGCGGACAGGGAATCAGCCCCAGCATGTT.

This clone was recorded only once. The gene calls are TRBV10-3 and TRBJ2-2, with 8 bases that match TRBD2. The CDR3 contains 14 residues. V shed 8 bases and J 4 bases; nucleotides not matched to a gene: 6. Germline-derived CDR1 and CDR2 are ENHRY and SYGVKD. CDR3 DNA: TGTGCCATCTCGGGGGGGTGGTTCACCGGGGAGCTGTTTTTT. The encoded protein is CAISGGWFTGELFF.